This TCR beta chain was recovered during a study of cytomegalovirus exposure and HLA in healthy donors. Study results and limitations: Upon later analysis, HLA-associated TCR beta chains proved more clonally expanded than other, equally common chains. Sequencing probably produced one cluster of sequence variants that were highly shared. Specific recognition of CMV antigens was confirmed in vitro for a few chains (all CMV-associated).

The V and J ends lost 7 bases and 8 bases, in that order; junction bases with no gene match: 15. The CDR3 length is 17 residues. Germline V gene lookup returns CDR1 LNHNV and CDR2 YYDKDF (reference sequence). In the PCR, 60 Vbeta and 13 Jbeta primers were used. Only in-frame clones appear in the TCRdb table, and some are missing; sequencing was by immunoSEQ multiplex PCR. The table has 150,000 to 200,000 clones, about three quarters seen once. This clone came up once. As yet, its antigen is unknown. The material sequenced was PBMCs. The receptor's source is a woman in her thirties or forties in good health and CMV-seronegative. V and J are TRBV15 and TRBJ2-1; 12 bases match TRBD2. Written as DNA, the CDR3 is TGTGCCACCACCCCTAATCCGGGACTAGCGGGTACCGATGAGCAGTTCTTC. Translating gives CATTPNPGLAGTDEQFF.